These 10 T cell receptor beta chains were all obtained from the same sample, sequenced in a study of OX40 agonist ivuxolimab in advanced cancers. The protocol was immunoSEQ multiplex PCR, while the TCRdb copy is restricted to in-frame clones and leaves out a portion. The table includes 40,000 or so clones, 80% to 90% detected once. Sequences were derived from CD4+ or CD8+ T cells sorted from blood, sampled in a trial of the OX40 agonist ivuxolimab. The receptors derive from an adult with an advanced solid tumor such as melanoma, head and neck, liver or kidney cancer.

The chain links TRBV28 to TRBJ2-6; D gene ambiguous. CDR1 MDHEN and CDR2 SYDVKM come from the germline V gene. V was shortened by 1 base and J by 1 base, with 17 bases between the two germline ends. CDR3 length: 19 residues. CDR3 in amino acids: CASSLSGLGGVSGANVLTF. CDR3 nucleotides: TGTGCCAGCAGTTTATCTGGCCTCGGTGGGGTTTCTGGGGCCAACGTCCTGACTTTC.

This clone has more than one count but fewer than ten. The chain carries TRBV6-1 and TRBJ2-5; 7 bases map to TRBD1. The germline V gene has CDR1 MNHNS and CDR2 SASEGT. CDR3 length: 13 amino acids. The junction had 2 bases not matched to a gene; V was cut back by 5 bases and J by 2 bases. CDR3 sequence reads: CASSRGQQETQYF. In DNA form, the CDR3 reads TGTGCCAGCAGTAGGGGGCAACAAGAGACCCAGTACTTC.

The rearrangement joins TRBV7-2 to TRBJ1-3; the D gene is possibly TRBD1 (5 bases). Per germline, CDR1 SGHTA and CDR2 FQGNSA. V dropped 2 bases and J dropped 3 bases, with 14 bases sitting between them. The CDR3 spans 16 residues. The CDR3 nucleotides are TGTGCCAGCAGCTTAACGGGGGGAACTTTTGGAAACACCATATATTTT. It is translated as CASSLTGGTFGNTIYF.

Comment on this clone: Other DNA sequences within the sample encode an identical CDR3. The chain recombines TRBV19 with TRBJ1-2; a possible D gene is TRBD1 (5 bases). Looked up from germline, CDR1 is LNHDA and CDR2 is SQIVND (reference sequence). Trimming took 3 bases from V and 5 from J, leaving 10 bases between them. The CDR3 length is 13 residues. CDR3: CASSIDSLYGYTF. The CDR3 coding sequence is TGTGCCAGTAGTATCGACAGTTTATATGGCTACACCTTC.

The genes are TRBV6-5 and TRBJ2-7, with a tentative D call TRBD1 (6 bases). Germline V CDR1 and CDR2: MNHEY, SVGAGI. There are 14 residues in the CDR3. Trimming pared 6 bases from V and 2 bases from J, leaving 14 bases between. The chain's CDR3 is CASRSTQGPYEQYF. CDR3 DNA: TGTGCCAGCAGATCGACACAGGGCCCCTACGAGCAGTACTTC.

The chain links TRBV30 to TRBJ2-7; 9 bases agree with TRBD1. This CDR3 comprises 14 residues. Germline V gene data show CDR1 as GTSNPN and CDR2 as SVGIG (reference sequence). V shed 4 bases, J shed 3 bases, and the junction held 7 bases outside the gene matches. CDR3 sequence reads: CAWTLQGADYEQYF. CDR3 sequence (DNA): TGTGCCTGGACCCTACAGGGGGCGGACTACGAGCAGTACTTC.

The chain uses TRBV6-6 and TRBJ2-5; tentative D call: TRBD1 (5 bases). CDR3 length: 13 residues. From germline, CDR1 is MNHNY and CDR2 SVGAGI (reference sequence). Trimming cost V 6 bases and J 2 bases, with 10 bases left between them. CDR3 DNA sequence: TGTGCCAGCAGGCCCCGACAGCAAGAGACCCAGTACTTC. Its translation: CASRPRQQETQYF.

CDR3 loop: CASSGVGNYNNSPLHF. The DNA of the CDR3 is TGTGCCAGCAGTGGGGTGGGGAACTATAATAATTCACCCCTCCACTTT. The gene calls are TRBV2 and TRBJ1-6; D is unclear. Germline CDR1 is SNHLY and CDR2 is FYNNEI. The CDR3 is 16 residues long. The V gene lost 4 bases and the J gene lost 5 bases, with 15 bases spanning the gap.

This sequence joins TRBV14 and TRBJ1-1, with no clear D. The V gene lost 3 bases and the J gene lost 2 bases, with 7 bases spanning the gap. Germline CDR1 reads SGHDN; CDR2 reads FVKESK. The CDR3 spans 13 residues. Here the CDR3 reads CASSQKLNTEAFF. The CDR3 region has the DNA TGTGCCAGCAGCCAGAAACTTAACACTGAAGCTTTCTTT.

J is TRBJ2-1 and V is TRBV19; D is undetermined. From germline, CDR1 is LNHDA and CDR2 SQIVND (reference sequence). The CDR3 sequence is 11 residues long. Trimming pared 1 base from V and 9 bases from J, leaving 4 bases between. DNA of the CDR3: TGTGCCAGTAGTATAGGCCTTGAGCAGTTCTTC. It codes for CASSIGLEQFF.